This T cell receptor beta chain was identified during a study of PD-L1 blockade in urothelial cancer. The sample holds a few counts of this clone. Each PCR had synthetic TCR analog templates added to it as a spike-in. In FFPE tumors, DNA was quantified by means of amplified housekeeping genes. Clones were read by immunoSEQ multiplex PCR, and TCRdb kept only the in-frame ones, dropping some. Among about 36,000 clones, approximately 34% were seen once, and the ten largest hold about 8.9%. Germline V gives CDR1 LNHDA, CDR2 SQIVND (reference sequence). CDR3 length equals 15 residues. V lost 3 bases to trimming and J lost 4 bases, with 15 bases between them.

The rearrangement joins TRBV19 to TRBJ1-2; weak D call: TRBD1 (6 bases). This TCR was recovered from a man between 60 and 75 years old with urothelial cancer. The input for sequencing was tumor tissue, taken before atezolizumab (anti-PD-L1) treatment. This CDR3 is CASSILLTGLYGYTF. In DNA form, the CDR3 reads TGTGCCAGTAGTATCCTCCTTACAGGGCTCTATGGCTACACCTTC.